These 31 T cell receptor beta chains were sequenced from one sample in a study of monozygotic twins with inflammatory bowel disease. TCRdb reprocessed the 5' RACE reads and stores each CDR3 protein as one record, lacking DNA. Its table lists 110,000 to 150,000 distinct CDR3 sequences. Sample: blood. The receptors were gathered from a human donor with ulcerative colitis or Crohn's disease, or a healthy co-twin of an affected twin (not recorded which).

CDR3 amino acids: CAAGTSLEQYF. This chain links TRBV28 with TRBJ2-7. This CDR3 has 11 amino acids. Per the germline V gene, CDR1 is MDHEN and CDR2 is SYDVKM.

V gene TRBV3-1 combines with J gene TRBJ2-7; there is no DNA to check the TCRdb D call of TRBD2. Germline V gene data show CDR1 as LGHDT and CDR2 as YNNKEL (reference sequence). The CDR3 sequence is 16 residues long. The CDR3 sequence: CASSPLTAGGPGEQYF.

The chain combines TRBV3-1 with TRBJ2-1. The CDR3 covers 13 residues. Germline V gives CDR1 LGHDT, CDR2 YNNKEL (reference sequence). The CDR3 region is CASSPTQNNEQFF.

This chain connects TRBV9 to TRBJ1-1; TCRdb's D gene call, TRBD1, goes unchecked for lack of DNA. This CDR3 comprises 12 residues. The germline CDR1 and CDR2 sequences are SGDLS and YYNGEE. The CDR3 sequence is CASSSPEREAFF.

The CDR3 protein is CATSLSTGGYTF. The chain recombines TRBV15 with TRBJ1-2; absent DNA, TCRdb's TRBD1 call cannot be checked. The CDR3 covers 12 residues. Germline CDR1 and CDR2: LNHNV and YYDKDF (reference sequence).

The V call is TRBV20-1, the J call TRBJ2-1; TCRdb calls TRBD2, which cannot be checked without DNA. Germline V gives CDR1 DFQATT, CDR2 SNEGSKA (reference sequence). The CDR3 covers 13 residues. The CDR3 loop is CSGGGLAAHEQFF.

This chain connects TRBV7-2 to TRBJ2-7. Looked up from germline, CDR1 is SGHTA and CDR2 is FQGNSA. This CDR3 has 13 amino acids. The chain's CDR3 is CASSLQNSHEQYF.

The V gene is TRBV27, the J gene TRBJ1-2; TCRdb designates TRBD1, a call that cannot be tested without DNA. This CDR3 region has 13 residues. The germline V gene has CDR1 MNHEY and CDR2 SMNVEV (reference sequence). CDR3 residues: CASSSNRRDGYTF.

The chain employs TRBV20-1 and TRBJ1-1. This CDR3 is 15 amino acids long. Germline values: CDR1 DFQATT, CDR2 SNEGSKA (reference sequence). CDR3 region: CSARDAGRVNTEAFF.

This CDR3 reads CSVLPRDRGYEQYF. This chain uses TRBV29-1 with TRBJ2-7; with no DNA, the TCRdb D assignment of TRBD1 cannot be verified. CDR1 SQVTM and CDR2 ANQGSEA come from the germline V gene. The length of the CDR3 is 14 residues.

The rearrangement links TRBV7-9 to TRBJ2-3; no DNA is available, so the TRBD2 call from TCRdb remains unchecked. The CDR3 has 17 amino acids. Germline V CDR1 and CDR2: SEHNR, FQNEAQ (reference sequence). CDR3 sequence: CASSLQLAGVGTDTQYF. The full variable domain, with the rest looked up from reference TRBV7-9 and TRBJ2-3, is DTGVSQNPRHKITKRGQNVTFRCDPISEHNRLYWYRQTLGQGPEFLTYFQNEAQLEKSRLLSDRFSAERPKGSFSTLEIQRTEQGDSAMYLCASSLQLAGVGTDTQYFGPGTRLTVL.

The V and J genes are TRBV5-5 and TRBJ2-5; TCRdb lists TRBD2, though no DNA is available to test this call. Germline CDR1 and CDR2: SGHKS and YYEKEE (reference sequence). This CDR3 comprises 13 residues. CDR3 region: CASSSRTKETQYF.

This rearrangement joins TRBV6-5 to TRBJ1-6; the TRBD1 assignment by TCRdb is unverifiable without DNA. CDR3 length: 15 amino acids. Germline loops: CDR1 MNHEY, CDR2 SVGAGI. Here the CDR3 reads CASTMTGGNNSPLHF.

The chain carries TRBV5-5 and TRBJ2-7; the D call from TCRdb, TRBD1, cannot be confirmed without DNA. This CDR3 has 14 amino acids. Germline-derived CDR1 and CDR2 are SGHKS and YYEKEE (reference sequence). The CDR3 loop is CASSRGRSDYEQYF.

The rearrangement uses TRBV5-1 and TRBJ1-6; there is no DNA to check the TCRdb D call of TRBD1. Germline CDR1 is SGHRS and CDR2 is YFSETQ. The CDR3 covers 17 residues. CDR3 sequence reads: CASSRSQSGQGFGPLHF.

This rearrangement joins TRBV20-1 to TRBJ1-3; with no DNA, the TCRdb D assignment of TRBD1 cannot be verified. This CDR3 contains 13 residues. Germline assignment: CDR1 DFQATT and CDR2 SNEGSKA (reference sequence). CDR3 residues: CSAAGNGGNTIYF.

CDR3 residues: CASSQASAGVPYEQYF. J is TRBJ2-7 and V is TRBV4-3. The CDR3 covers 16 residues. Germline loops: CDR1 LGHNA, CDR2 YSLEER.

This chain joins TRBV5-1 and TRBJ2-1; TCRdb lists TRBD2, though no DNA is available to test this call. Germline V gives CDR1 SGHRS, CDR2 YFSETQ. The CDR3 is made up of 14 amino acids. The CDR3 protein is CASSLELAGGLQFF.

The genes are TRBV6-6 and TRBJ1-5; TCRdb names TRBD1, which stays unverified in the absence of DNA. From germline, CDR1 is MNHNY and CDR2 SVGAGI (reference sequence). The CDR3 is made up of 13 amino acids. CDR3 region: CASARGLGQPQHF.

This rearrangement joins TRBV5-8 to TRBJ1-5. Germline V gene sequence: CDR1 SGHTS, CDR2 YDEGEE. CDR3 size: 14 residues. CDR3 amino acids: CASSAWEGRQPQHF.

The chain carries TRBV5-1 and TRBJ1-3; TCRdb's D gene call, TRBD1, goes unchecked for lack of DNA. CDR3 length: 14 residues. The germline CDR1 and CDR2 sequences are SGHRS and YFSETQ. The CDR3: CASSQGQGGNTIYF.

The chain couples TRBV10-3 to TRBJ2-1. The germline CDR1 and CDR2 sequences are ENHRY and SYGVKD. This CDR3 comprises 11 residues. The CDR3 is CAISVDNEQFF.

This chain joins TRBV5-1 and TRBJ2-7; TCRdb lists TRBD2, though no DNA is available to test this call. Germline V gives CDR1 SGHRS, CDR2 YFSETQ. This CDR3 contains 16 residues. This CDR3 is CASSGLAGLKAYEQYF.

The chain carries TRBV7-9 and TRBJ1-1. This CDR3 region has 14 residues. Germline CDR1 and CDR2: SEHNR and FQNEAQ (reference sequence). This CDR3 reads CASSQSGKNTEAFF.

This rearrangement joins TRBV12-3 or TRBV12-4 to TRBJ1-3; TCRdb returns TRBD1, unconfirmable since there is no DNA. The CDR3 runs to 15 residues. The CDR3 region is CASSYNRGPGNTIYF.

J is TRBJ1-1 and V is TRBV20-1; no DNA is available, so the TRBD1 call from TCRdb remains unchecked. This CDR3 contains 14 residues. Germline values: CDR1 DFQATT, CDR2 SNEGSKA (reference sequence). The CDR3 region is CSARPLGVNTEAFF.

The chain has TRBV4-1 and TRBJ2-5; no DNA is available, so the TRBD1 call from TCRdb remains unchecked. This CDR3 spans 16 amino acids. Per germline, CDR1 MGHRA and CDR2 YSYEKL. This CDR3 reads CASSQDPAPAGETQYF.

The chain recombines TRBV5-4 with TRBJ1-2. This CDR3 is built from 13 residues. Germline CDR1 and CDR2: SGHNT and YYREEE (reference sequence). This CDR3 is CASSLDLIYGYTF.

The J gene is TRBJ1-4, the V gene TRBV12-3 or TRBV12-4. The CDR3 consists of 14 residues. CDR3 loop: CASSLTRSGEKLFF.

The chain links TRBV6-6 to TRBJ2-5; no DNA is available, so the TRBD1 call from TCRdb remains unchecked. Germline V gives CDR1 MNHNY, CDR2 SVGAGI (reference sequence). The CDR3 spans 14 residues. The CDR3 sequence is CASSYVRGQETQYF.

The V call is TRBV11-1, the J call TRBJ1-1; no DNA is available, so the TRBD1 call from TCRdb remains unchecked. This CDR3 has 14 residues. The germline V gene encodes CDR1 SGHAT and CDR2 FQDESV (reference sequence). CDR3 protein: CASSRTQGNTEAFF.